The rows below give T cell receptor beta chains drawn from one sample of a study of early T cells in non-severe SARS-CoV-2 infection. TCRdb reprocessed the 5' RACE reads with MiXCR, giving one entry per CDR3 protein. Among roughly 57,000 distinct CDR3 sequences, 12% were seen once, and the ten largest hold 2% to 3%. The material sequenced was whole blood, taken at baseline. These receptors were collected from an adult who was a healthcare worker with PCR-confirmed SARS-CoV-2 infection or an uninfected control (not recorded which). Both conserved end residues are part of each CDR3. D genes are given only for firm matches. Not all rows give a size; the values are once, few, many and, for expanded clones, a class.

cdr3_aa cdr3_nt j_call clone_size v_call d_call
CASSLLGREGETQYF TGTGCCAGCAGCCTCCTGGGGCGGGAGGGAGAGACCCAGTACTTC TRBJ2-5 . TRBV2 TRBD2
CASSLGTSGSKHEQFF TGTGCCAGCAGCCTTGGGACTAGCGGGAGTAAACATGAGCAGTTCTTC TRBJ2-1 few TRBV7-9 TRBD2
CASSQRKNEKLFF TGTGCCAGCAGCCAAAGGAAGAATGAAAAACTGTTTTTT TRBJ1-4 . TRBV3-1 .
CASSQEASGLTYEQYF TGTGCCAGCAGCCAAGAGGCCAGCGGGCTCACCTACGAGCAGTACTTC TRBJ2-7 many TRBV4-2 .
CASSRTATYEQYF TGCGCCAGTTCCAGGACAGCGACTTACGAGCAGTACTTC TRBJ2-7 . TRBV5-1 .
CASSLVRQGGSEQYF TGTGCCAGCAGCTTAGTCAGACAGGGAGGTTCCGAGCAGTACTTC TRBJ2-7 . TRBV11-2 .
CATSDYGLAGGGYTQYF TGTGCCACCAGTGATTACGGACTAGCGGGAGGCGGGTATACGCAGTATTTT TRBJ2-3 few TRBV24-1 TRBD2
CSACKTLGNEQFF TGCAGCGCATGTAAGACCCTGGGGAATGAGCAGTTCTTC TRBJ2-1 few TRBV29-1 .
CASSYSAGAYEQYF TGTGCCAGCAGTTACTCGGCAGGGGCCTACGAGCAGTACTTC TRBJ2-7 once TRBV6-6 .
CASSSYVGTVGYNEQFF TGTGCCAGCAGCTCCTACGTGGGCACTGTAGGCTACAATGAGCAGTTCTTC TRBJ2-1 . TRBV7-3 .
CASTDTVYGYTF TGCGCCAGCACCGACACCGTCTATGGCTACACCTTC TRBJ1-2 . TRBV10-2 .
CASSLWRRNTEAFF TGTGCCAGCAGTTTATGGCGTCGGAACACTGAAGCTTTCTTT TRBJ1-1 . TRBV28 .
CASSLYRGPENTIYF TGCGCCAGCAGCTTATACAGGGGGCCTGAAAACACCATATATTTT TRBJ1-3 . TRBV4-3 TRBD1
CSARGTFRGQPQHF TGCAGTGCTAGAGGGACGTTTCGGGGGCAGCCCCAGCATTTT TRBJ1-5 few TRBV20-1 .
CASSLWGTANEQFF TGCGCCAGCAGCTTGTGGGGGACTGCGAATGAGCAGTTCTTC TRBJ2-1 . TRBV5-1 .
CASSYGQGGRNSPLHF TGTGCCAGCAGTTACGGGCAGGGAGGACGGAATTCACCCCTCCACTTT TRBJ1-6 few TRBV6-5 .
CASSLGQLNTEAFF TGTGCCAGCAGTTTGGGTCAGTTGAACACTGAAGCTTTCTTT TRBJ1-1 many TRBV28 .
CATSKAGAVDTQYF TGTGCCACCAGCAAAGCGGGAGCTGTAGATACGCAGTATTTT TRBJ2-3 . TRBV15 TRBD2
CSARASESPATNEKLFF TGCAGTGCTAGAGCGAGCGAGTCCCCCGCAACTAATGAAAAACTGTTTTTT TRBJ1-4 many TRBV20-1 .
CASRESSTGTGELFF TGTGCCAGCAGAGAATCGAGTACAGGCACCGGGGAGCTGTTTTTT TRBJ2-2 . TRBV12-3/TRBV12-4 .
CASSQESTRAFPSSYEQYF TGCGCCAGCAGCCAAGAGTCGACCCGGGCGTTCCCTAGCTCCTACGAGCAGTACTTC TRBJ2-7 . TRBV4-3 .
CASSSTEIEAFF TGTGCCAGCAGCTCGACGGAAATTGAAGCTTTCTTT TRBJ1-1 . TRBV7-9 .
CSAGPSGNYNEQFF TGCAGTGCTGGGCCTAGCGGAAACTACAATGAGCAGTTCTTC TRBJ2-1 . TRBV20-1 TRBD2
CASSPFSSGRLYEQFF TGTGCCAGCAGTCCCTTTTCGAGCGGGAGACTTTATGAGCAGTTCTTC TRBJ2-1 few TRBV12-3/TRBV12-4 TRBD2
CASRYHVQETQYF TGTGCCAGCAGGTATCACGTCCAAGAGACCCAGTACTTC TRBJ2-5 . TRBV6-1 .
CASSRGQGTYGYTF TGTGCCAGCAGCCGGGGACAGGGGACCTATGGCTACACCTTC TRBJ1-2 . TRBV12-3/TRBV12-4 TRBD1
CASSQGVAGTQYF TGCGCCAGCAGCCAAGGGGTTGCGGGTACGCAGTATTTT TRBJ2-3 few TRBV4-3 .
CASSYLDKSNQPQHF TGTGCCAGCAGTTACCTGGACAAAAGCAATCAGCCCCAGCATTTT TRBJ1-5 few TRBV6-6 .
CSARVAGYNEQFF TGCAGTGCTAGAGTAGCTGGATACAATGAGCAGTTCTTC TRBJ2-1 . TRBV20-1 .
CASSEGLGGPDTQYF TGTGCCAGCAGTGAGGGCCTAGGGGGCCCAGATACGCAGTATTTT TRBJ2-3 . TRBV6-4 TRBD1
CASSERRTDTQYF TGCGCCAGCAGCGAGCGGAGGACAGATACGCAGTATTTT TRBJ2-3 . TRBV5-1 .
CASKPSRDSGNTEAFF TGTGCCAGCAAACCATCCAGGGATTCGGGAAACACTGAAGCTTTCTTT TRBJ1-1 many TRBV27 .
CASSQVRQIRTDTQYF TGTGCCAGCAGCCAAGTACGCCAGATTCGCACAGATACGCAGTATTTT TRBJ2-3 . TRBV4-2 .
CASSIQVEVGTF TGTGCCAGCAGTATTCAGGTGGAGGTTGGCACCTTC TRBJ1-2 many TRBV2 .
CASSQVYGTGAGYGYTF TGCGCCAGCAGCCAAGTCTATGGGACAGGGGCGGGCTATGGCTACACCTTC TRBJ1-2 . TRBV4-3 TRBD1
CSVKNQETQYF TGCAGCGTTAAAAACCAAGAGACCCAGTACTTC TRBJ2-5 . TRBV29-1 .
CASSLTSGPYNEQFF TGTGCCAGCAGCTTAACAAGCGGACCGTACAATGAGCAGTTCTTC TRBJ2-1 few TRBV11-2 .
CSARDPGGWGNQPQHF TGCAGTGCTAGAGATCCCGGGGGTTGGGGCAATCAGCCCCAGCATTTT TRBJ1-5 few TRBV20-1 .
CAYPREQYF TGCGCCTATCCTCGGGAGCAGTACTTC TRBJ2-7 . TRBV4-3 .
CASNRGFEQYF TGTGCCAGCAACAGGGGTTTCGAGCAGTACTTC TRBJ2-7 few TRBV6-5 TRBD1
CSAGPPEQTKETQYF TGCAGTGCTGGCCCCCCCGAGCAGACCAAAGAGACCCAGTACTTC TRBJ2-5 many TRBV20-1 .
CASGLAGEDEQFF TGTGCCAGCGGACTAGCGGGAGAAGATGAGCAGTTCTTC TRBJ2-1 . TRBV28 TRBD2
CASSLHAGGRGQPQHF TGTGCCAGCAGTTTACATGCGGGAGGGAGAGGTCAGCCCCAGCATTTT TRBJ1-5 many TRBV28 .
CASSLAGRRNEQFF TGTGCCAGCAGCTTGGCCGGGCGCCGCAATGAGCAGTTCTTC TRBJ2-1 . TRBV5-4 .
CASSVQALNTEAFF TGTGCCAGCAGTGTACAGGCTCTTAACACTGAAGCTTTCTTT TRBJ1-1 . TRBV2 .
CASKGGRMNTEAFF TGCGCCAGCAAAGGGGGACGGATGAACACTGAAGCTTTCTTT TRBJ1-1 few TRBV5-1 .
CASSSDGTGGPGELFF TGTGCCAGCAGCTCAGACGGGACAGGGGGCCCCGGGGAGCTGTTTTTT TRBJ2-2 few TRBV6-2/TRBV6-3 TRBD1
CASSRGGYYNEQFF TGTGCCAGCAGCCGCGGCGGGTACTACAATGAGCAGTTCTTC TRBJ2-1 few TRBV11-2 .
CASSLPQGKGYTEAFF TGTGCCAGCAGTTTGCCCCAGGGAAAGGGTTACACTGAAGCTTTCTTT TRBJ1-1 . TRBV12-3/TRBV12-4 .
CAIKGQGVNQPQHF TGTGCCATAAAAGGACAGGGGGTCAATCAGCCCCAGCATTTT TRBJ1-5 . TRBV6-6 TRBD1
CASSLPATYEQYF TGCGCCAGCAGCTTGCCCGCTACCTACGAGCAGTACTTC TRBJ2-7 few TRBV5-1 .